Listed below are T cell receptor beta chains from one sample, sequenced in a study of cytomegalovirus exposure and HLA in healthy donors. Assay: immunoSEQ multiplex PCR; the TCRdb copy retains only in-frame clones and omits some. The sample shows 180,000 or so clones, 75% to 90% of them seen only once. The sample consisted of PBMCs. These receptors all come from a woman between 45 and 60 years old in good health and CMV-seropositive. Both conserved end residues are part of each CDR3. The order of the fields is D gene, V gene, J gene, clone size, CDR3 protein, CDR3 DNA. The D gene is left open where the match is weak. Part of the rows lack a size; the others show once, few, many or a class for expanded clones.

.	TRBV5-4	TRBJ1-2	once	CASSLAGNYGYTF	TGTGCCAGCAGCTTGGCGGGGAACTATGGCTACACCTTC
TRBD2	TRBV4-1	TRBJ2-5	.	CASSQDGLAGAIGPQETQYF	TGCGCCAGCAGCCAAGATGGCCTAGCGGGAGCTATAGGGCCCCAAGAGACCCAGTACTTC
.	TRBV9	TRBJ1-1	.	CASSEREVPWKTEAFF	TGTGCCAGCAGCGAGAGGGAGGTTCCATGGAAGACTGAAGCTTTCTTT
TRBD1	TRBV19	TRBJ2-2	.	CASKIGQAGELFF	TGTGCCAGTAAGATTGGACAGGCCGGGGAGCTGTTTTTT
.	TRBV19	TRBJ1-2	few	CASSIGAGGYYGYTF	TGTGCCAGTAGTATTGGTGCCGGGGGGTACTATGGCTACACCTTC
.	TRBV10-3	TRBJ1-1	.	CAISEGRGEAFF	TGTGCCATCAGTGAGGGACGGGGTGAAGCTTTCTTT
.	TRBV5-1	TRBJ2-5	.	CASSLWQGQETQYF	TGCGCCAGCAGCTTGTGGCAGGGCCAAGAGACCCAGTACTTC
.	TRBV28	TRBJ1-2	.	CASSLGRGGGYTF	TGTGCCAGCAGTTTAGGGAGGGGTGGTGGCTACACCTTC
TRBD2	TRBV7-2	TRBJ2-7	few	CASSSPLAGGPYEQYF	TGTGCCAGCAGCTCTCCTCTAGCGGGAGGTCCCTACGAGCAGTACTTC
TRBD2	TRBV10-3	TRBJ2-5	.	CATKASGGTQETQYF	TGTGCCACCAAGGCTAGCGGGGGGACCCAAGAGACCCAGTACTTC
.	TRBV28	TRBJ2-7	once	CASSRQLRDEQYF	TGTGCCAGCAGTCGACAGTTACGGGACGAGCAGTACTTC
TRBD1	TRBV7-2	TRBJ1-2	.	CASSFTGQGANYGYTF	TGTGCCAGCAGCTTCACCGGACAGGGAGCTAACTATGGCTACACCTTC